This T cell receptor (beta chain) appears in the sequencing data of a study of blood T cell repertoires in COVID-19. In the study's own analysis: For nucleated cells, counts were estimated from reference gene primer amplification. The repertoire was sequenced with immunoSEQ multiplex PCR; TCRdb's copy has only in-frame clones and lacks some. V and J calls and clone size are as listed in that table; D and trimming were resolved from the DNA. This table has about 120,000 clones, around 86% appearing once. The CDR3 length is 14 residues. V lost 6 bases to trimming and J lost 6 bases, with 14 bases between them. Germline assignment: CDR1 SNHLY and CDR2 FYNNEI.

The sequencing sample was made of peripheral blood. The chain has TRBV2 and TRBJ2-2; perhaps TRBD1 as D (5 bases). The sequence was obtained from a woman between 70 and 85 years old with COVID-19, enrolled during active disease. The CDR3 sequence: CASSADWGPGELFF. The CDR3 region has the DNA TGTGCCAGCAGCGCAGACTGGGGCCCCGGGGAGCTGTTTTTT.